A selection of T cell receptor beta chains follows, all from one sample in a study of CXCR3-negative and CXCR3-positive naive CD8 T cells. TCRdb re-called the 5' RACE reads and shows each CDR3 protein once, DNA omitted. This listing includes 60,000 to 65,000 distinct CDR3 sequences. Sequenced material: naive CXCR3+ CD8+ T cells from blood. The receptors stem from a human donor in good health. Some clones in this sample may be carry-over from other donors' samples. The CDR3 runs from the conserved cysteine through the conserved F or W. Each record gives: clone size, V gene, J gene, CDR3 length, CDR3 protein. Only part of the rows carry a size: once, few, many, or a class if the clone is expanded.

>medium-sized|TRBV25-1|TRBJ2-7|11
CASSETYEQYF
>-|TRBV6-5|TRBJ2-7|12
CASSLGPREQYF
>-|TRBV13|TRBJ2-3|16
CASSFPTSGGLDTQYF
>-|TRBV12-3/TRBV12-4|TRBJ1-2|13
CASSSTEGYGYTF
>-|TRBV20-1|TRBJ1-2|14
CSARVGQDHYGYTF
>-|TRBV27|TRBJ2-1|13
CASSLISPHEQFF
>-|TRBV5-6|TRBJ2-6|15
CASSLHGAGANVLTF
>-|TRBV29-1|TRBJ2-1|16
CSVPPSGGALYNEQFF
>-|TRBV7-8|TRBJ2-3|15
CASSPNVGGLVTQYF
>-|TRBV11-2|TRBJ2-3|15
CASSLGQYYTDTQYF
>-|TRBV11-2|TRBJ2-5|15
CASSPSAPVQETQYF
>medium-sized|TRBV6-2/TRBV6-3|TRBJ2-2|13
CASSLQGTGELFF
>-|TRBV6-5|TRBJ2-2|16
CASSYRTGEVAGELFF
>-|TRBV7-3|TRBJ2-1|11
CASSRGDEQFF
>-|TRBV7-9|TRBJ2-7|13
CASSLGVTYEQYF
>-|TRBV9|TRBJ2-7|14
CASSVGPSTYEQYF
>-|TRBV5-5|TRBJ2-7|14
CASSLRDRGREQYF
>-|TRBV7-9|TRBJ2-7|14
CASSFTGWAYEQYF
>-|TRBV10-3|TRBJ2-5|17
CAISESIVQQGEETQYF
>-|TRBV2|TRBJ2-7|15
CASSESVGQGGAEYF
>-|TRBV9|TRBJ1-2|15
CASSIHRDSNYGYTF
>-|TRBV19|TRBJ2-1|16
CASSIRRGVSYNEQFF
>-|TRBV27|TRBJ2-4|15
CASSPLREAKNIQYF
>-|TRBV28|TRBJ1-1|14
CASSLPAGFTEAFF
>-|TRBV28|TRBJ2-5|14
CASSSGLGLVTQYF
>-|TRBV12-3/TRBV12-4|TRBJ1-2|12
CASTPSNYGYTF
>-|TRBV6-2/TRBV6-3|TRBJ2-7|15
CASSYVLDGGLKQYF
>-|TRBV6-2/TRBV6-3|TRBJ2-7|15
CASREQGAISYEQYF
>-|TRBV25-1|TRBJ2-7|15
CASSELVGGAGEQYF
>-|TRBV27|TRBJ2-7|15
CASSLLGDQGYEQYF
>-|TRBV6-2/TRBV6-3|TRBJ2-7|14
CASSWGLSAYEQYF
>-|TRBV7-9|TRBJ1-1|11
CASSSGQEAFF
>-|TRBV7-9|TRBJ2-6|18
CASSLGAGLLSGANVLTF
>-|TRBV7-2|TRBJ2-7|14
CASSLGDRVHEQYF
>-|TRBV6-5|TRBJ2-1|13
CASSYNRLNEQFF
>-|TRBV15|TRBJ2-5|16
CATSRDPGQNQETQYF
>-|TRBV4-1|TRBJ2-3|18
CASSQDGVPGQGTDTQYF